This entry is about one T cell receptor (beta chain). No antigen is known for it. One entry per CDR3 protein results from TCRdb running MiXCR on the 5' RACE reads. Of 550,000 to 700,000 distinct CDR3 sequences listed, roughly 20% were seen once; the top ten hold around 4.5%. The source of the sample is a study of identical twins. Study-wide findings and caveats: Twin pairs had excess sharing that was weaker in beta out-of-frame sequences.

This CDR3 is built from 14 residues. Trimming pared 4 bases from V and 5 bases from J, leaving 13 bases between. The germline CDR1 and CDR2 sequences are SGHTA and FQGNSA. These data were also filed under a second study, of T cells expressing NK-cell markers.

V usage is TRBV7-2 and J usage is TRBJ2-3, with D perhaps matching TRBD2 (6 bases). What was sequenced was PBMCs. This clonotype was obtained from a young woman in good health. The CDR3 region has the DNA TGTGCCAGCAGCTCGGGACTGGGGGGAGATACGCAGTATTTT. Its translation is CASSSGLGGDTQYF.